Included here is one T cell receptor (beta chain) sequence, with context. Its antigen remains unidentified. CDR3 length equals 14 residues. Germline CDR1 MNHNS, CDR2 SASEGT. Trimming shortened V by 4 bases and J by 7 bases, and 16 bases separated the two germline ends. These data originate in a study of cytomegalovirus exposure and HLA in healthy donors. General study findings and limits: The productive fraction for most TCR beta V segments was about 87% or about 30% in an earlier analysis.

The PCR ran on 60 Vbeta and 13 Jbeta primers. Measured with immunoSEQ multiplex PCR; TCRdb has only the in-frame clones, and not every one. The sample holds 100,000 to 150,000 clones, less than 75% seen once. The sequenced sample consisted of PBMCs. The chain carries TRBV6-1 and TRBJ1-1; tentative D call: TRBD1 (5 bases). The clonotype originates from a woman in her 40s in good health and CMV-seropositive. The DNA for the CDR3 is TGTGCCAGCAGTGTGGGCGGGGCAGGGATTGAAGCTTTCTTT. As protein: CASSVGGAGIEAFF.